This passage covers 13 T cell receptor beta chains from one sample sequenced in a study of neurological immune-mediated disorders. TCRdb processed the 5' RACE reads anew with MiXCR; each CDR3 protein has one entry. Here the sample spans roughly 80,000 distinct CDR3 sequences, roughly 15% being singletons. What was sequenced was PBMCs. These receptors were collected from a woman in her thirties or forties in good health.

The rearrangement joins TRBV3-1 to TRBJ2-2; TRBD1 matches at 8 bases. Trimming removed 5 bases from V and 0 bases from J; junction bases left unmatched: 8. The CDR3 has 17 amino acids. Germline loops: CDR1 LGHDT, CDR2 YNNKEL (reference sequence). In nucleotides, the CDR3 is TGTGCCAGCAGCAAGTATCGGGACAGGTCGAACACCGGGGAGCTGTTTTTT. Its translation is CASSKYRDRSNTGELFF.

The CDR3 DNA is TGTGCCAGGAAAGTGGGGCTGGGCAATGAGCAGTTCTTC. Its translation: CARKVGLGNEQFF. The chain combines TRBV19 with TRBJ2-1; perhaps TRBD1 as D (5 bases). Germline assignment: CDR1 LNHDA and CDR2 SQIVND (reference sequence). This CDR3 is built from 13 residues. Trimming stripped 9 bases from V and 6 bases from J, with 15 bases between.

This clonotype was observed at least ten times. This chain joins TRBV7-2 and TRBJ2-3; TRBD1 is a possible D gene (6 bases). Trimming took off 1 base at V and 2 bases at J, with 10 bases between the two ends. The CDR3 totals 15 residues. From germline, CDR1 is SGHTA and CDR2 FQGNSA. Written as DNA, the CDR3 is TGTGCCAGCAGCTTAGGGGACAAGACCACAGATACGCAGTATTTT. Residues: CASSLGDKTTDTQYF.

This clonotype occurred many times. V and J are TRBV20-1 and TRBJ2-7; 13 bases fit TRBD2. Looked up from germline, CDR1 is DFQATT and CDR2 is SNEGSKA (reference sequence). With 3 bases clipped from V and 2 bases from J, the junction kept 10 bases outside the gene matches. The CDR3 length is 17 residues. CDR3 sequence reads: CSARGGTSGTPPYEQYF. CDR3 nucleotide sequence: TGCAGTGCTAGGGGAGGGACTAGCGGGACTCCACCCTACGAGCAGTACTTC.

This clonotype was counted at least ten times. This chain links TRBV6-1 with TRBJ2-2; 8 nucleotides match TRBD2. This CDR3 spans 15 amino acids. V trimming: 5 bases; J trimming: 0 bases; junction bases outside the gene matches: 2. Germline V gene lookup returns CDR1 MNHNS and CDR2 SASEGT. CDR3 coding DNA: TGTGCCAGCAGTCTCGGGGGGGCGAACACCGGGGAGCTGTTTTTT. This sequence encodes CASSLGGANTGELFF.

The chain uses TRBV20-1 and TRBJ2-2; D gene unclear. The CDR3 has 17 residues. CDR1 and CDR2 (germline): DFQATT, SNEGSKA (reference sequence). With 1 base removed from V and 5 bases from J, the gap between germline ends came to 20 bases. CDR3 sequence: CSARGTMDYLGTGELFF. CDR3 DNA: TGCAGTGCTAGAGGCACTATGGATTACCTGGGAACCGGGGAGCTGTTTTTT.

This clonotype appeared many times. The genes are TRBV9 and TRBJ2-5, with D perhaps TRBD2 (6 bases). CDR3 length: 14 residues. V was cut by 0 bases and J by 7 bases, with 13 bases left in between. From germline, CDR1 is SGDLS and CDR2 YYNGEE. CDR3 amino acids: CASSVDPGRGTQYF. CDR3 bases: TGTGCCAGCAGCGTAGATCCAGGGCGGGGGACCCAGTACTTC.

This clonotype showed up many times. The genes are TRBV5-4 and TRBJ2-7; 7 bases agree with TRBD1. Germline V gene data show CDR1 as SGHNT and CDR2 as YYREEE (reference sequence). V trimming: 4 bases; J trimming: 2 bases; junction bases outside the gene matches: 6. The CDR3 covers 14 residues. The CDR3 reads CASSTGQLAYEQYF. The CDR3 DNA reads TGTGCCAGCAGCACGGGACAGCTAGCCTACGAGCAGTACTTC.

This clonotype has at least ten counts. The chain recombines TRBV10-3 with TRBJ2-3, with 10 bases fitting TRBD2. The CDR3 totals 16 residues. Germline CDR1 ENHRY, CDR2 SYGVKD. The V segment lost 0 bases and the J segment 4 bases; nucleotides outside the gene matches: 4. CDR3 loop: CAISESVAGGSDTQYF. The DNA for the CDR3 is TGTGCCATCAGTGAGTCGGTAGCGGGGGGCTCAGATACGCAGTATTTT.

This clonotype was seen ten or more times. This chain joins TRBV5-1 and TRBJ2-7; D remains ambiguous. With 5 bases removed from V and 0 bases from J, the gap between germline ends came to 12 bases. The CDR3 has 14 amino acids. Looked up from germline, CDR1 is SGHRS and CDR2 is YFSETQ. CDR3 sequence: CASRGSSGSYEQYF. The DNA for the CDR3 is TGCGCCAGCAGAGGATCCTCGGGCTCCTACGAGCAGTACTTC.

In its sample, this clonotype was seen many times. The chain combines TRBV29-1 with TRBJ1-2, with D unclear. This CDR3 region has 11 residues. V was clipped by 4 bases and J by 10 bases, with 13 bases between them. Germline CDR1 reads SQVTM; CDR2 reads ANQGSEA. In DNA, the CDR3 is TGCAGCGTTGTTAGTACCGCTACCTACACCTTC. It specifies CSVVSTATYTF.

This clonotype was detected many times. The V call is TRBV2, the J call TRBJ1-2; no clear D gene. The CDR3 spans 14 residues. V was clipped by 2 bases and J by 2 bases, with 9 bases between them. The germline gives CDR1 SNHLY, CDR2 FYNNEI. The CDR3 is CASSEQMGNYGYTF. CDR3 nucleotides: TGTGCCAGCAGTGAACAGATGGGGAACTATGGCTACACCTTC.

J is TRBJ2-2 and V is TRBV7-2, with 9 bases lining up with TRBD1. CDR3 size: 17 residues. Germline-derived CDR1 and CDR2 are SGHTA and FQGNSA. Trimming took 5 bases from V and 7 from J; bases not matched to a gene: 14. CDR3 region: CASSLDSGTGFIGELFF. As DNA, the CDR3 is TGTGCCAGCAGCCTGGACAGTGGGACAGGGTTTATCGGGGAGCTGTTTTTT.